A single sample is the source of the 29 T cell receptor beta chains below, sequenced in a study of radiation and T cells in renal cell carcinoma. The repertoire was sequenced with immunoSEQ multiplex PCR; TCRdb's copy has only in-frame clones and lacks some. The table shows about 170,000 clones, with 88% occurring only once. The time point denotes: blood 4 weeks post-SBRT, at nephrectomy. Treatment defined: 15 Gy SBRT to primary tumor, nephrectomy 4 weeks later. The sequences come from blood, collected from a patient whose treatment included radiotherapy and nephrectomy. The receptors derive from a woman between 50 and 59 years old with renal cell carcinoma.

The chain links TRBV11-2 to TRBJ1-2, with 10 nucleotides matching TRBD1. Germline CDR1 is SGHAT and CDR2 is FQNNGV. V shed 5 bases and J 7 bases; nucleotides not matched to a gene: 4. CDR3 length equals 13 residues. The CDR3, as DNA: TGTGCCAGCAGCGGCGACAGGGGGCTTGGCTACACCTTC. It is translated as CASSGDRGLGYTF.

The chain links TRBV4-3 to TRBJ1-5; D is unresolved. The germline CDR1 and CDR2 sequences are LGHNA and YSLEER. V was trimmed by 2 bases and J by 5 bases, leaving 10 bases between them. The CDR3 runs to 14 residues. The CDR3 DNA follows: TGCGCCAGCAGCCAATTCGTCACCGATCAGCCCCAGCATTTT. The encoded protein is CASSQFVTDQPQHF.

This chain links TRBV2 with TRBJ1-2; D is unresolved. Germline CDR1 reads SNHLY; CDR2 reads FYNNEI. The CDR3 loop spans 18 amino acids. Trimming removed 5 bases at V and 0 bases at J, with 22 bases between. CDR3 DNA sequence: TGTGCCAGCAGTCCACCTCCAGGAATACCGAACACTAACTATGGCTACACCTTC. Translation: CASSPPPGIPNTNYGYTF.

J is TRBJ1-2 and V is TRBV7-6; 7 bases fit TRBD1. V lost 5 bases and J lost 6; bases outside the gene matches: 6. Per the germline V gene, CDR1 is SGHVS and CDR2 is FNYEAQ. The CDR3 runs to 13 residues. The CDR3 sequence: CASSGLQGNGYTF. The CDR3, as DNA: TGTGCCAGCAGCGGATTACAGGGGAATGGCTACACCTTC.

This sequence joins TRBV11-2 and TRBJ2-5; D is unresolved. This CDR3 contains 12 residues. V was cut by 0 bases and J by 5 bases, with 4 bases left in between. Looked up from germline, CDR1 is SGHAT and CDR2 is FQNNGV. CDR3 protein: CASSLDFETQYF. In nucleotides, the CDR3 is TGTGCCAGCAGCTTAGATTTTGAGACCCAGTACTTC.

The chain links TRBV7-6 to TRBJ1-1; D call uncertain. The germline gives CDR1 SGHVS, CDR2 FNYEAQ. The CDR3 loop spans 13 amino acids. V shed 1 base and J shed 0 bases, with 3 bases lying between them. The CDR3 DNA follows: TGTGCCAGCAGCTTAGTCATGAACACTGAAGCTTTCTTT. Its protein product is CASSLVMNTEAFF.

This clone was recorded once. J is TRBJ1-2 and V is TRBV5-1; D ambiguous. Germline V gene lookup returns CDR1 SGHRS and CDR2 YFSETQ. The CDR3 is 14 amino acids. With 0 bases removed from V and 4 bases from J, the gap between germline ends came to 10 bases. The CDR3 reads CASSLAGEVYGYTF. The CDR3, as DNA: TGCGCCAGCAGCTTGGCCGGGGAAGTCTATGGCTACACCTTC.

In its sample, this clone was seen once. The chain recombines TRBV5-6 with TRBJ2-6; possibly TRBD1 for D (5 bases). CDR1 is SGHDT, CDR2 YYEEEE, per germline. The CDR3 is 13 residues long. The V end lost 5 bases, the J end lost 2 bases, and 5 bases lay between the germline ends. The CDR3: CASRGPGANVLTF. In nucleotides, the CDR3 is TGTGCCAGCAGGGGGCCTGGGGCCAACGTCCTGACTTTC.

This rearrangement joins TRBV5-1 to TRBJ1-2; 10 positions agree with TRBD1. Looked up from germline, CDR1 is SGHRS and CDR2 is YFSETQ. V lost 5 bases to trimming and J lost 1 base; unmatched junction nucleotides: 11. The length of the CDR3 is 17 residues. The CDR3 here is CASSKRQGAGINYGYTF. CDR3 sequence (DNA): TGCGCCAGCAGTAAAAGACAGGGGGCGGGAATTAACTATGGCTACACCTTC.

This rearrangement joins TRBV11-2 to TRBJ1-1; 7 bases agree with TRBD1. Germline assignment: CDR1 SGHAT and CDR2 FQNNGV. The CDR3 sequence is 11 residues long. The J segment lost 7 bases and the V segment lost 6 bases, leaving 2 bases of the junction unmatched. The CDR3 region is CASRGTVEAFF. Written as DNA, the CDR3 is TGTGCCAGCAGGGGGACAGTTGAAGCTTTCTTT.

Here the CDR3 reads CASSITGDGEKLFF. The CDR3 coding sequence is TGTGCCAGTAGTATAACAGGGGATGGGGAAAAACTGTTTTTT. This chain connects TRBV19 to TRBJ1-4, with 7 bases matching TRBD1. The CDR3 runs 14 residues. With V trimmed by 2 bases and J by 8 bases, 5 bases remained unmatched. Germline CDR1 reads LNHDA; CDR2 reads SQIVND (reference sequence).

The V and J genes are TRBV4-2 and TRBJ1-4, with 10 bases matching TRBD1. V lost 4 bases, J lost 6 bases, and 8 bases stayed unmatched. The CDR3 loop spans 16 amino acids. The germline V gene encodes CDR1 LGHNA and CDR2 YNFKEQ. The CDR3 region is CASSPLPGQGDEKLFF. The CDR3 region has the DNA TGTGCCAGCAGCCCTCTCCCCGGACAGGGGGATGAAAAACTGTTTTTT.

The gene calls are TRBV5-1 and TRBJ1-2; 7 bases are shared with TRBD1. The V and J ends lost 0 bases and 6 bases, in that order; junction bases with no gene match: 11. The CDR3 runs to 16 residues. CDR1 and CDR2 (germline): SGHRS, YFSETQ. This CDR3 is CASSLGTPRGVDGYTF. Here the CDR3 DNA reads TGCGCCAGCAGCTTGGGTACCCCCAGGGGGGTCGATGGCTACACCTTC.

The chain recombines TRBV4-3 with TRBJ2-3; possible D gene TRBD1, 6 bases. The CDR3 sequence is 17 residues long. Deletions cut 1 base from V and 0 bases from J, with 14 bases between. The V gene's germline CDR1 is LGHNA and CDR2 YSLEER. The CDR3 DNA sequence: TGCGCCAGCAGCCAAGGAAGTACAAGGGGGAGCACAGATACGCAGTATTTT. Its protein is CASSQGSTRGSTDTQYF.

The genes are TRBV25-1 and TRBJ1-1; 9 bases are shared with TRBD1. With 5 bases clipped from V and 5 bases from J, the junction kept 3 bases outside the gene matches. The CDR3 totals 13 residues. Germline CDR1 MGHDK, CDR2 SYGVNS. CDR3 DNA sequence: TGTGCCAGCAGTTACAGGGGGCCAACTGAAGCTTTCTTT. Protein sequence: CASSYRGPTEAFF.

The rearrangement joins TRBV6-4 to TRBJ2-3; D uncertain. CDR1 and CDR2 from the germline V gene are MRHNA and SNTAGT. The CDR3 extends over 12 amino acids. Trimming removed 4 bases from V and 5 bases from J, with 7 bases in between. CDR3 region: CASSGNGDTQYF. The CDR3, as DNA: TGTGCCAGCAGTGGGAATGGAGATACGCAGTATTTT.

The chain is built from TRBV7-2 and TRBJ2-4, with D maybe TRBD2 (6 bases). Germline lookup yields CDR1 SGHTA and CDR2 FQGNSA. Trimming took 4 bases from V and 1 from J, leaving 14 bases between them. CDR3 size: 16 residues. The CDR3 region is CASSSPSGVAKNIQYF. The CDR3 nucleotides are TGTGCCAGCAGCTCCCCTTCGGGGGTGGCCAAAAACATTCAGTACTTC.

This clone has only one observation. The gene calls are TRBV12-5 and TRBJ2-3; 13 positions match TRBD2. This CDR3 region has 18 residues. Looked up from germline, CDR1 is LGHNT and CDR2 is FRNRAP. V was clipped by 5 bases and J by 5 bases; unmatched bases: 13. The chain's CDR3 is CASGPSPRLAGGQDTQYF. The CDR3 nucleotides are TGTGCTAGTGGTCCCTCCCCCCGACTAGCGGGGGGTCAAGATACGCAGTATTTT.

The rearrangement uses TRBV4-2 and TRBJ1-2; perhaps TRBD1 as D (5 bases). The V gene's germline CDR1 is LGHNA and CDR2 YNFKEQ. The length of the CDR3 is 14 residues. The V end was cut by 0 bases, the J end by 8 bases, with 13 bases between. This CDR3 is CASSQDLGLQGYTF. The CDR3 DNA sequence: TGTGCCAGCAGCCAAGATCTGGGGCTCCAAGGCTACACCTTC.

This clone appeared once. The V call is TRBV15, the J call TRBJ1-1; 10 nucleotides match TRBD1. The V gene end was trimmed by 0 bases and the J gene end by 1 base; junction bases not matched to a gene: 5. The CDR3 consists of 17 residues. Germline V gene lookup returns CDR1 LNHNV and CDR2 YYDKDF (reference sequence). The CDR3 DNA reads TGTGCCACCAGCAGAGATCGGGACAGGGGACGGAACACTGAAGCTTTCTTT. This sequence encodes CATSRDRDRGRNTEAFF. The entire variable domain, with the rest obtained from reference TRBV15 and TRBJ1-1, is as follows: DAMVIQNPRYQVTQFGKPVTLSCSQTLNHNVMYWYQQKSSQAPKLLFHYYDKDFNNEADTPDNFQSRRPNTSFCFLDIRSPGLGDTAMYLCATSRDRDRGRNTEAFFGQGTRLTVV.

The rearrangement uses TRBV5-1 and TRBJ2-1; no definite D call. CDR3 size: 15 residues. CDR1 is SGHRS and CDR2 is YFSETQ in the germline V gene. Trimming pared 4 bases from V and 8 bases from J, leaving 19 bases between. CDR3 sequence reads: CASSPARLTGDEQFF. The CDR3 DNA sequence: TGCGCCAGCAGCCCAGCCCGATTAACGGGCGATGAGCAGTTCTTC.

The rearrangement links TRBV6-5 to TRBJ2-7; 7 nucleotides match TRBD1. The CDR3 is 12 amino acids. The V gene's germline CDR1 is MNHEY and CDR2 SVGAGI. Trimming removed 7 bases from V and 4 bases from J; junction bases left unmatched: 4. DNA of the CDR3: TGTGCCAGCACTCCACAGGGGTACGAGCAGTACTTC. It codes for CASTPQGYEQYF.

The CDR3 spells CASRAGGTDTQYF. For the CDR3, the DNA is TGTGCCAGCAGGGCGGGGGGCACAGATACGCAGTATTTT. The rearrangement uses TRBV7-2 and TRBJ2-3; 7 bases fit TRBD2. The CDR3 is 13 residues long. Germline CDR1 SGHTA, CDR2 FQGNSA. Unmatched junction bases numbered 1, after V lost 6 bases and J lost 1 base. The full variable domain, completed using reference TRBV7-2 and TRBJ2-3, is GAGVSQSPSNKVTEKGKDVELRCDPISGHTALYWYRQSLGQGLEFLIYFQGNSAPDKSGLPSDRFSAERTGGSVSTLTIQRTQQEDSAVYLCASRAGGTDTQYFGPGTRLTVL.

The genes are TRBV5-6 and TRBJ2-5; TRBD2 matches 8 bases. The V gene's germline CDR1 is SGHDT and CDR2 YYEEEE. The CDR3 loop spans 16 amino acids. J lost 5 bases, V lost 4 bases, and 13 bases had no gene match. This CDR3 is CASSVRPGTSTETQYF. The CDR3 DNA follows: TGTGCCAGCAGCGTACGACCCGGGACTAGTACGGAGACCCAGTACTTC.

V gene TRBV7-9 combines with J gene TRBJ1-2; 7 bases map to TRBD1. Germline loops: CDR1 SEHNR, CDR2 FQNEAQ (reference sequence). V shed 4 bases, J shed 2 bases, and the junction held 10 bases outside the gene matches. The CDR3 sequence is 16 residues long. Written as DNA, the CDR3 is TGTGCCAGCAGCTCAGGGGGACTTTCCCCGAACTATGGCTACACCTTC. This translates into CASSSGGLSPNYGYTF.

This clone has only a few counts. The chain recombines TRBV19 with TRBJ1-5, with D perhaps matching TRBD1 (6 bases). The CDR3 extends over 16 amino acids. Germline V gene sequence: CDR1 LNHDA, CDR2 SQIVND (reference sequence). V shed 6 bases and J shed 2 bases, with 17 bases lying between them. The CDR3 DNA reads TGTGCCAGTAGACTCCGGAGGGGGGGCGGCAATCAGCCCCAGCATTTT. This encodes CASRLRRGGGNQPQHF.

The chain has TRBV7-9 and TRBJ2-5; 10 bases are a match to TRBD2. Looked up from germline, CDR1 is SEHNR and CDR2 is FQNEAQ (reference sequence). There are 14 residues in the CDR3. V lost 10 bases, J lost 5 bases, and 10 bases stayed unmatched. The CDR3 loop is CATNSGGATETQYF. CDR3 DNA sequence: TGTGCCACCAACAGCGGGGGGGCCACGGAGACCCAGTACTTC.

The J gene is TRBJ1-2, the V gene TRBV5-1, with D perhaps matching TRBD1 (6 bases). Germline CDR1 and CDR2: SGHRS and YFSETQ. Between the trimmed V and J ends, which lost 4 bases and 8 bases, there was a span of 18 bases. The CDR3 has 14 amino acids. CDR3 residues: CASSQRQDPRGYTF. The CDR3 bases are TGCGCCAGCAGCCAAAGACAGGATCCGCGGGGCTACACCTTC.

As to this clone: The junction departs from the called germline gene at one end, perhaps through a read error. The V and J genes are TRBV29-1 and TRBJ2-7; the D gene is possibly TRBD2 (5 bases). Germline-derived CDR1 and CDR2 are SQVTM and ANQGSEA. This CDR3 is 17 amino acids long. CDR3: CSVEGLVKGRSSYEQYF. The CDR3 DNA reads TGCAGCGTCGAAGGACTGGTTAAAGGGCGGTCATCCTACGAGCAGTACTTC.